This T cell receptor (beta chain) is from a study of early T cells in non-severe SARS-CoV-2 infection. On the study more broadly: Sequenced material consisted of bulk RNA (from unsorted whole blood), and chains were unpaired. Study observations and caveats: VDJdb-based annotation leaned toward anti-spike CD8 responses and missed private and CD4 specificities.

MiXCR, run by TCRdb on the 5' RACE reads, gives a single entry per CDR3 protein. The sample holds tens of thousands of distinct CDR3 sequences, more than 7.5% seen once. V lost 2 bases, J lost 0 bases, and 4 bases lay in between. CDR1 is KGHSH and CDR2 is LQKENI in the germline V gene. The CDR3 sequence is 13 residues long. This clonotype occurred many times. Its antigen is undetermined. The chain is built from TRBV18 and TRBJ1-1; no clear D. This clonotype was sampled from an adult who was a healthcare worker with PCR-confirmed SARS-CoV-2 infection or an uninfected control (not recorded which). The sequenced sample was whole blood. The CDR3 region has the DNA TGTGCCAGCTCACCAACACTGAACACTGAAGCTTTCTTT. Its translation is CASSPTLNTEAFF.